Listed here are 28 T cell receptor beta chains from one sample, sequenced in a study of molecular identifiers for immune sequencing clone quantification. TCRdb itself ran the PCR reads through MiXCR, one entry per CDR3 protein. This sample yields tens of thousands of distinct CDR3 sequences, of which approximately 25% are seen a single time; around 2% belongs to the top ten. The sequenced sample consisted of naive CD8+ T cells from blood, with Jurkat cell RNA spiked in. The subset was: FACS-sorted CD8+CD4-CCR7+CD45RA+ naive T cells. All receptors derive from a human donor in good health. Some libraries in this study had Jurkat cell RNA spiked in.

Comments on this clonotype: Sequence at one end of the junction differs from germline and may be a read error. The CDR3 sequence: CARSPGLAGGSAPSF. The CDR3 nucleotides are TGTGCCCGCAGCCCCGGCCTAGCGGGAGGGTCCGCGCCGTCCTTC. The V and J genes are TRBV13 and TRBJ2-7; 12 nucleotides align to TRBD2. Germline V lookup: CDR1 PRHDT, CDR2 FYEKMQ (reference sequence). There are 15 residues in the CDR3. Full variable domain (remainder filled in from reference TRBV13 and TRBJ2-7): AAGVIQSPRHLIKEKRETATLKCYPIPRHDTVYWYQQGPGQDPQFLISFYEKMQSDKGSIPDRFSAQQFSDYHSELNMSSLELGDSALYFCARSPGLAGGSAPSFGPGTRLTVT.

Regarding this clonotype: An end of the junction does not agree with germline; a read error may underlie this. J is TRBJ2-6 and V is TRBV6-2 or TRBV6-3; TRBD2 is a possible D gene (6 bases). CDR1 and CDR2 (germline): MNHEY, SVGEGT. The CDR3 sequence is 17 residues long. The CDR3 loop is CASSEGPAGFGANVLAF. The CDR3, as DNA: TGTGCCAGCAGTGAGGGACCCGCGGGGTTTGGGGCCAACGTCCTGGCTTTC.

This clonotype was seen repeatedly, ten times or more. The CDR3 DNA reads TGTGCCAGCAGTTGGACAGATAACTCCTACGAGCAGTACTTC. It specifies CASSWTDNSYEQYF. The J gene is TRBJ2-7, the V gene TRBV6-1; a possible D gene is TRBD1 (6 bases). The CDR3 has 14 amino acids. Trimming shortened V by 5 bases and J by 0 bases, and 11 bases separated the two germline ends. CDR1 is MNHNS and CDR2 is SASEGT in the germline V gene.

This clonotype was observed a few times. The chain employs TRBV6-2 or TRBV6-3 and TRBJ1-1, with D maybe TRBD1 (5 bases). Trimming stripped 4 bases from V and 6 bases from J, with 12 bases between. There are 13 residues in the CDR3. From germline, CDR1 is MNHEY and CDR2 SVGEGT. This chain's CDR3 is CASSFGGVSEAFF. As DNA, the CDR3 is TGTGCCAGCAGTTTTGGGGGGGTCTCTGAAGCTTTCTTT.

Points on this clonotype: Just one base apart from a much larger clone, this may be a read error. The chain couples TRBV19 to TRBJ1-1; no clear D. The CDR3 runs 14 residues. The germline CDR1 and CDR2 sequences are LNHDA and SQIVND (reference sequence). CDR3 sequence reads: CASSIPTGYTEALF. CDR3 bases: TGTGCCAGTAGTATTCCCACCGGATACACTGAAGCTCTCTTT.

Comments on this clonotype: A much larger clone lies a single base off, so this may be a read error. The chain has TRBV4-1 and TRBJ2-2, with D possibly TRBD2 on 5 matching bases. The CDR3 sequence is 16 residues long. The germline V gene has CDR1 MGHRA and CDR2 YSYEKL. The CDR3 loop is CASGQEEREGNGELFF. The DNA for the CDR3 is TGCGCCAGCGGCCAAGAAGAGAGGGAAGGAAACGGGGAGCTGTTTTTT.

As regards this clonotype: This could be a read error, since a much larger clone is one nucleotide away. The genes are TRBV12-3 or TRBV12-4 and TRBJ1-1; D not resolved. V was pared by 3 bases and J by 3 bases, with 11 bases between. This CDR3 contains 14 residues. CDR3 sequence: CASSLQWAYTEAFF. The DNA for the CDR3 is TGTGCCAGCAGTTTGCAGTGGGCCTACACTGAAGCTTTCTTT.

The J gene is TRBJ1-5, the V gene TRBV4-1; D is possibly TRBD1 (5 bases). Per the germline V gene, CDR1 is MGHRA and CDR2 is YSYEKL. This CDR3 region has 15 residues. V shed 0 bases and J shed 3 bases, with 9 bases lying between them. The chain's CDR3 is CASSQDRTINQPQHF. The DNA for the CDR3 is TGCGCCAGCAGCCAAGATCGGACAATCAATCAGCCCCAGCATTTT.

To note about this clonotype: A much more abundant neighbour one base away suggests this may be a read error. The J gene is TRBJ1-1, the V gene TRBV29-1; the D is unclear. The CDR3 spans 10 residues. Germline-derived CDR1 and CDR2 are SQVTM and ANQGSEA. The CDR3 sequence is CSVEAEEALF. In nucleotides, the CDR3 is TGCAGCGTGGAGGCAGAGGAAGCTCTCTTT. Combining the CDR3 with reference TRBV29-1 and TRBJ1-1 gives the whole variable domain SAVISQKPSRDICQRGTSLTIQCQVDSQVTMMFWYRQQPGQSLTLIATANQGSEATYESGFVIDKFPISRPNLTFSTLTVSNMSPEDSSIYLCSVEAEEALFGQGTRLTVV.

This clonotype showed up many times. CDR3 DNA: TGTGCCAGCAGTTACTTCCCCGTGGGAGGGGAGCTGTTTTTT. Translating gives CASSYFPVGGELFF. This chain joins TRBV6-5 and TRBJ2-2; D remains unclear. Per the germline V gene, CDR1 is MNHEY and CDR2 is SVGAGI. Trimming left V 1 base short and J 8 bases short, with 11 bases between. CDR3 length: 14 amino acids.

The table lists this clonotype with many counts. V usage is TRBV19 and J usage is TRBJ1-1; D is uncertain. Trimming stripped 4 bases from V and 8 bases from J, with 11 bases between. From germline, CDR1 is LNHDA and CDR2 SQIVND (reference sequence). The CDR3 length is 12 residues. The CDR3 sequence is CASSKGPSEAFF. The DNA of the CDR3 is TGTGCCAGTAGTAAAGGCCCTTCGGAAGCTTTCTTT. The whole variable domain, remainder taken from reference TRBV19 and TRBJ1-1, is DGGITQSPKYLFRKEGQNVTLSCEQNLNHDAMYWYRQDPGQGLRLIYYSQIVNDFQKGDIAEGYSVSREKKESFPLTVTSAQKNPTAFYLCASSKGPSEAFFGQGTRLTVV.

Remarks on this clonotype: Germline is not matched at one junction end, which may reflect a read error. The gene calls are TRBV12-3 or TRBV12-4 and TRBJ2-1, with a tentative D call TRBD1 (6 bases). The CDR3 totals 16 residues. CDR3 region: CANSPVVRGVYNEQFF. The DNA for the CDR3 is TGTGCCAACAGTCCCGTAGTCAGGGGCGTCTACAATGAGCAGTTCTTC.

For this clonotype: This may be a read error: a much more frequent sequence differs by one nucleotide. The genes are TRBV20-1 and TRBJ2-2, with D tentatively TRBD1 (6 bases). V was shortened by 3 bases and J by 4 bases, with 9 bases between the two germline ends. CDR1 and CDR2 from the germline V gene are DFQATT and SNEGSKA (reference sequence). CDR3 length equals 13 residues. The CDR3 nucleotides read TGCAGTGCTAGCCCCAGGGGCACCGGGGAGCTGTTTTTT. Protein sequence: CSASPRGTGELFF.

Ten or more counts support this clonotype. V is TRBV29-1 and J is TRBJ2-3; 8 positions agree with TRBD1. The CDR3 has 14 residues. Germline CDR1 reads SQVTM; CDR2 reads ANQGSEA. With 6 bases clipped from V and 2 bases from J, the junction kept 7 bases outside the gene matches. The CDR3 DNA follows: TGCAGCGTGACAGGGGATTGGAACACAGATACGCAGTATTTT. This encodes CSVTGDWNTDTQYF.

The sample holds many counts of this clonotype. The V and J genes are TRBV27 and TRBJ1-4; no reliable D call. This CDR3 has 13 residues. Germline V lookup: CDR1 MNHEY, CDR2 SMNVEV (reference sequence). The ends were cut back, 2 bases at V and 6 bases at J, with 7 bases in the middle. This CDR3 is CASSLLTDEKLFF. CDR3 coding DNA: TGTGCCAGCAGTTTACTGACGGATGAAAAACTGTTTTTT.

The chain uses TRBV4-1 and TRBJ2-7; 10 bases are shared with TRBD2. Germline V gene lookup returns CDR1 MGHRA and CDR2 YSYEKL. V shed 4 bases and J 0 bases; nucleotides not matched to a gene: 6. CDR3 length: 16 residues. DNA for the CDR3: TGCGCCAGCAGCCCCCACCCTAGCGGGAGCTCCTACGAGCAGTACTTC. It translates to CASSPHPSGSSYEQYF.

As regards this clonotype: One base away lies a much larger clone, so this may be a sequencing read error. The missing conserved phenylalanine or tryptophan at the end of this CDR3 makes a read error likely. The CDR3 spells CSATGASFIDEQFS. The DNA for the CDR3 is TGCAGTGCTACCGGGGCAAGCTTCATAGATGAGCAGTTCTCC. This chain uses TRBV20-1 with TRBJ2-1; D may correspond to TRBD1 or TRBD2 (5 bases each). V was trimmed by 4 bases and J by 8 bases, leaving 18 bases between them. The CDR3 runs to 14 residues. Germline CDR1 DFQATT, CDR2 SNEGSKA (reference sequence).

This clonotype was picked up many times. J is TRBJ2-7 and V is TRBV27; no reliable D call. The CDR3 loop spans 13 amino acids. V shed 7 bases and J shed 4 bases, with 14 bases lying between them. The germline CDR1 and CDR2 sequences are MNHEY and SMNVEV (reference sequence). The CDR3 spells CASTSGKKYEQYF. Written as DNA, the CDR3 is TGTGCCAGCACTTCGGGCAAGAAATACGAGCAGTACTTC.

This clonotype has ten or more counts. The rearrangement joins TRBV20-1 to TRBJ2-1; TRBD2 matches at 10 bases. Trimming took 5 bases from V and 7 from J; bases not matched to a gene: 11. The CDR3 covers 15 residues. The germline CDR1 and CDR2 sequences are DFQATT and SNEGSKA (reference sequence). CDR3 loop: CSAASGTSVPNEQFF. CDR3 nucleotides: TGCAGTGCTGCCTCCGGGACTAGCGTTCCGAATGAGCAGTTCTTC.

Notes on this clonotype: Just one base apart from a much larger clone, this may be a read error. CDR3 in amino acids: CASTSRWGEALF. The CDR3 nucleotides are TGTGCCAGCACCTCGAGGTGGGGTGAAGCTCTCTTT. The V and J genes are TRBV12-3 or TRBV12-4 and TRBJ1-1; D call uncertain. This CDR3 is built from 12 residues.

On this clonotype: This may be a read error: a much more frequent sequence differs by one nucleotide. The V gene is TRBV7-9, the J gene TRBJ2-3, with D tentatively TRBD1 (6 bases). Germline V gives CDR1 SEHNR, CDR2 FQNEAQ (reference sequence). The CDR3 runs to 15 residues. CDR3 sequence reads: CASSPPRGGTVTQYF. CDR3 DNA sequence: TGTGCCAGCAGCCCCCCCCGTGGGGGCACAGTTACGCAGTATTTT.

A note on this clonotype: A much more abundant neighbour one base away suggests this may be a read error. The rearrangement joins TRBV27 to TRBJ1-5, with TRBD1 matching over 9 bases. The germline V gene encodes CDR1 MNHEY and CDR2 SMNVEV (reference sequence). The length of the CDR3 is 13 residues. As DNA, the CDR3 is TGTGCCGGCAGGGGACAGGGACTTCAGCCCCAGCATTTT. Residues: CAGRGQGLQPQHF.

Of note for this clonotype: A much bigger clone sits one base away, suggesting this may be a read error. The V call is TRBV6-5, the J call TRBJ1-1; D ambiguous. The CDR3 totals 13 residues. Per the germline V gene, CDR1 is MNHEY and CDR2 is SVGAGI. The CDR3 DNA reads as TGTGCCAACAGTTACGTGGGGAACACTGAAGCTTTCTTT. It yields the protein CANSYVGNTEAFF.

In the case of this clonotype: Possible read error: a much larger clone is one base away. This CDR3 fails to terminate in the conserved phenylalanine or tryptophan, so it likely reflects a read error. The V gene is TRBV12-3 or TRBV12-4, the J gene TRBJ2-3; possibly TRBD2 for D (6 bases). The CDR3 contains 14 residues. V gave up 3 bases and J gave up 7 bases, with 14 bases separating them. CDR3 nucleotides: TGTGCCAGCAGTTTTAGCCTAGCGTCAAATACGCAGTATCTT. Its protein is CASSFSLASNTQYL.

Many counts were recorded for this clonotype. For the CDR3, the DNA is TGTGCCAGCAGCACCCGGGGGGTCTACGAGCAGTACTTC. Protein product: CASSTRGVYEQYF. The V and J genes are TRBV5-8 and TRBJ2-7; 7 bases align to TRBD2. From germline, CDR1 is SGHTS and CDR2 YDEGEE. The CDR3 extends over 13 amino acids. Trimming cost V 4 bases and J 3 bases; bases outside gene matches: 4. Looking up the rest from reference TRBV5-8 and TRBJ2-7 gives the full variable domain: EAGVTQSPTHLIKTRGQQATLRCSPISGHTSVYWYQQALGLGLQFLLWYDEGEERNRGNFPPRFSGRQFPNYSSELNVNALELEDSALYLCASSTRGVYEQYFGPGTRLTVT.

This clonotype has ten or more counts. The gene calls are TRBV6-6 and TRBJ1-1; D not resolved. Trimming cost V 7 bases and J 5 bases, with 8 bases left between them. In germline, CDR1 is MNHNY, CDR2 SVGAGI (reference sequence). This CDR3 is 11 amino acids long. CDR3 protein: CASTRRTEAFF. The CDR3 DNA reads TGTGCCAGCACGCGAAGGACTGAAGCTTTCTTT.

Details on this clonotype: A much larger clone differs by one base, so this may be a read error. This chain joins TRBV6-2 or TRBV6-3 and TRBJ1-1; 7 bases are shared with TRBD1. Germline V lookup: CDR1 MNHEY, CDR2 SVGEGT. With 11 bases clipped from V and 0 bases from J, the junction kept 6 bases outside the gene matches. CDR3 size: 13 residues. The CDR3 region is CAPWDSMNTEAFF. CDR3 coding DNA: TGTGCCCCCTGGGACAGCATGAACACTGAAGCTTTCTTT.

Comment on this clonotype: Since a much larger clone is just one base distant, this may be a read error. The V gene is TRBV6-1, the J gene TRBJ2-2; 8 nucleotides agree with TRBD2. This CDR3 is built from 17 residues. CDR1 is MNHNS, CDR2 SASEGT, per germline. The CDR3 DNA reads as TGTGCCAGTGTCGGGCTAGCGGGCCTCACGAACACCGGGGTGCTGTTTTTT. Protein sequence: CASVGLAGLTNTGVLFF.